This TCR beta chain was found in a study of T-cell memory formation after mild COVID-19. Notes on the study in general: Clones that shrank (day 15 to 85) were balanced CD4/CD8, whereas later expanders leaned CD4+. The pre-infection memory compartment contained some responding clones, suggesting cross-reactive memory joined.

TCRdb re-analysed the 5' RACE reads in MiXCR, keeping a single row per CDR3 protein. The sample carries about 600,000 distinct CDR3 sequences, about 20% recorded once. V was cut by 2 bases and J by 5 bases, with 11 bases left in between. CDR3 size: 13 residues. The germline V gene encodes CDR1 SGDLS and CDR2 YYNGEE. This clonotype was picked up a small number of times. The antigen is undetermined. The V call is TRBV9, the J call TRBJ2-7; D gene ambiguous. The sequence was collected from an adult woman who had mild COVID-19 (a few samples of this study predate the infection). Cell type and time point are not known. Sequenced: PBMCs or a T cell subset sorted from them (not recorded which). CDR3 residues: CASSVGAKNEQYF. The CDR3 DNA is TGTGCCAGCAGCGTCGGAGCGAAAAACGAGCAGTACTTC.